This entry lists 26 T cell receptor beta chains sequenced from one sample in a study of identical twins. Using its own MiXCR run on the 5' RACE reads, TCRdb lists one record per CDR3 protein. Among about 290,000 distinct CDR3 sequences listed, less than 9.5% were seen once. The same sample was also used in a study of yellow fever vaccine responses in identical twins.

Input material: CD8+ T cells sorted from blood. The receptor set was obtained from a woman between 18 and 29 years old in good health.

The chain joins TRBV9 to TRBJ2-7; 10 nucleotides align to TRBD2. Germline values: CDR1 SGDLS, CDR2 YYNGEE. Trimming took 0 bases from V and 4 from J; bases not matched to a gene: 7. CDR3 size: 16 residues. CDR3 nucleotide sequence: TGTGCCAGCAGCGTAGAGGGAGCGGGGGGGCCGTACGAGCAGTACTTC. As protein: CASSVEGAGGPYEQYF.

J is TRBJ2-3 and V is TRBV20-1, with TRBD1 as a possible D gene (6 bases). The CDR3 contains 14 residues. The ends were cut back, 3 bases at V and 2 bases at J, with 12 bases in the middle. Germline lookup yields CDR1 DFQATT and CDR2 SNEGSKA (reference sequence). CDR3 nucleotide sequence: TGCAGTGCTAGCCTACAGGGATACACAGATACGCAGTATTTT. This encodes CSASLQGYTDTQYF.

This sequence joins TRBV4-1 and TRBJ1-1, with no clear D. Germline V CDR1 and CDR2: MGHRA, YSYEKL. Trimming shortened V by 5 bases and J by 0 bases, and 10 bases separated the two germline ends. This CDR3 has 14 residues. The CDR3 here is CASSYGLLNTEAFF. The CDR3 region has the DNA TGCGCCAGCAGCTACGGACTTTTGAACACTGAAGCTTTCTTT.

This clonotype was seen a few times. At one end the junction does not follow the germline gene, possibly because of a read error. The J gene is TRBJ2-2, the V gene TRBV7-9; the D is unclear. CDR1 is SEHNR, CDR2 FQNEAQ, per germline (reference sequence). CDR3 size: 17 residues. The CDR3 bases are TGTGCCAGCAGTTTAGGCCCCCAAAGGCCGAACACCGGGGAGCTGTTTTTT. It specifies CASSLGPQRPNTGELFF.

This clonotype was seen at least ten times. CDR3 sequence (DNA): TGTGCCAGCAGATCCACCGGGACGGGAGCCTACGAGCAGTACTTC. Translated: CASRSTGTGAYEQYF. The chain combines TRBV7-3 with TRBJ2-7, with D possibly TRBD2 on 6 matching bases. The germline V gene has CDR1 SGHTA and CDR2 FQGTGA. The germline V and J ends were trimmed by 6 bases and 2 bases, with 17 bases remaining between them. This CDR3 contains 15 residues.

This rearrangement joins TRBV20-1 to TRBJ2-7, with D perhaps being TRBD1 or TRBD2 (6 bases each). The germline gives CDR1 DFQATT, CDR2 SNEGSKA (reference sequence). There are 13 residues in the CDR3. Trimming removed 0 bases from V and 4 bases from J, with 10 bases in between. Here the CDR3 reads CSARDGGQYEQYF. CDR3 DNA sequence: TGCAGTGCTAGAGATGGGGGGCAGTACGAGCAGTACTTC.

The chain employs TRBV5-1 and TRBJ2-2; a weak D match, TRBD2 (5 bases). V was pared by 1 base and J by 4 bases, with 11 bases between. CDR3 length equals 15 residues. Germline values: CDR1 SGHRS, CDR2 YFSETQ. CDR3 protein: CASSLKAESTGELFF. For the CDR3, the DNA is TGCGCCAGCAGCTTGAAAGCGGAGTCCACCGGGGAGCTGTTTTTT.

The rearrangement uses TRBV20-1 and TRBJ1-2, with TRBD1 matching 10 bases. J lost 8 bases, V lost 1 base, and 10 bases had no gene match. Germline CDR1 reads DFQATT; CDR2 reads SNEGSKA (reference sequence). The CDR3 totals 15 residues. CDR3 in DNA: TGCAGTGCTAGAGTACCGACAGGGGGCGCTTGGGGCTACACCTTC. This codes for CSARVPTGGAWGYTF.

The table lists this clonotype with many counts. The junction departs from the called germline gene at one end, perhaps through a read error. V gene TRBV24-1 combines with J gene TRBJ2-3; D unclear. The CDR3 has 16 amino acids. The germline V gene encodes CDR1 KGHDR and CDR2 SFDVKD. CDR3 coding DNA: TGTGCCACCAGTGACGCCTCGACAATTCTCACAGATATGCAGTATTTT. Its translation is CATSDASTILTDMQYF.

This clonotype was seen ten or more times. V and J are TRBV7-9 and TRBJ1-6, with D possibly TRBD1 on 6 matching bases. The CDR3 totals 14 residues. V was clipped by 5 bases and J by 5 bases, with 10 bases between them. Germline V gene lookup returns CDR1 SEHNR and CDR2 FQNEAQ (reference sequence). Here the CDR3 DNA reads TGTGCCAGCAGCCGGACAGAAAATAATTCACCCCTCCACTTT. Translation: CASSRTENNSPLHF.

In its sample, this clonotype was seen a few times. The chain combines TRBV4-3 with TRBJ2-7, with D possibly called TRBD1 or TRBD2 (5 bases each). Germline CDR1 LGHNA, CDR2 YSLEER. Trimming removed 4 bases from V and 2 bases from J, with 18 bases in between. The CDR3 runs 16 residues. This CDR3 reads CASSRTRDGTAYEQYF. The CDR3 nucleotides read TGCGCCAGCAGCCGAACCCGGGACGGCACTGCCTACGAGCAGTACTTC.

There are a few counts of this clonotype. The CDR3 protein is CATSFTSGRADTQYF. CDR3 bases: TGTGCCACCAGTTTTACTAGCGGGAGAGCAGATACGCAGTATTTT. The gene calls are TRBV15 and TRBJ2-3; 11 bases are a match to TRBD2. Germline lookup yields CDR1 LNHNV and CDR2 YYDKDF (reference sequence). The V segment lost 6 bases and the J segment 4 bases; nucleotides outside the gene matches: 6. CDR3 size: 15 residues.

The rearrangement uses TRBV29-1 and TRBJ2-7; D unresolved. Germline CDR1 and CDR2: SQVTM and ANQGSEA. The CDR3 is 14 residues long. V was pared by 2 bases and J by 2 bases, with 13 bases between. The CDR3 protein is CSVESPEPTYEQYF. The CDR3 DNA reads TGCAGCGTTGAAAGCCCGGAACCCACCTACGAGCAGTACTTC.

The V call is TRBV7-2, the J call TRBJ2-7; TRBD1 agrees at 7 bases. With 1 base clipped from V and 2 bases from J, the junction kept 5 bases outside the gene matches. Germline CDR1 is SGHTA and CDR2 is FQGNSA. The CDR3 covers 15 residues. The CDR3 nucleotides read TGTGCCAGCAGCTTAGAAGCAGGGGGACCCTACGAGCAGTACTTC. It codes for CASSLEAGGPYEQYF.

This clonotype was seen a handful of times. The CDR3 sequence is CAWSVAGGTDTQYF. Here the CDR3 DNA reads TGTGCCTGGAGTGTAGCGGGGGGCACAGATACGCAGTATTTT. The chain uses TRBV30 and TRBJ2-3, with 8 bases that match TRBD2. The germline V gene encodes CDR1 GTSNPN and CDR2 SVGIG (reference sequence). The CDR3 has 14 residues. V lost 0 bases and J lost 1; bases outside the gene matches: 0.

This clonotype appeared many times. The rearrangement joins TRBV29-1 to TRBJ2-1; D not certain. This CDR3 is built from 15 residues. The V gene lost 3 bases and the J gene lost 2 bases, with 14 bases spanning the gap. Germline CDR1 is SQVTM and CDR2 is ANQGSEA. DNA for the CDR3: TGCAGCGTTGACTCTAGGGAAATAACCTACAATGAGCAGTTCTTC. Translating it yields CSVDSREITYNEQFF.

The rearrangement uses TRBV2 and TRBJ2-7; 7 positions match TRBD2. Germline-derived CDR1 and CDR2 are SNHLY and FYNNEI. There are 16 residues in the CDR3. After removal of 7 bases from V and 3 bases from J, the junction contained 15 bases not matched to a gene. CDR3 sequence reads: CASTDPTGTIVYEQYF. The CDR3 coding sequence is TGTGCCAGCACGGACCCTACCGGGACTATCGTCTACGAGCAGTACTTC. Together with reference TRBV2 and TRBJ2-7, the CDR3 gives the full variable domain: EPEVTQTPSHQVTQMGQEVILRCVPISNHLYFYWYRQILGQKVEFLVSFYNNEISEKSEIFDDQFSVERPDGSNFTLKIRSTKLEDSAMYFCASTDPTGTIVYEQYFGPGTRLTVT.

This clonotype has a handful of counts. The rearrangement joins TRBV6-4 to TRBJ2-7, with D perhaps TRBD1 (6 bases). Germline loops: CDR1 MRHNA, CDR2 SNTAGT. The ends were cut back, 10 bases at V and 3 bases at J, with 16 bases in the middle. The CDR3 has 13 amino acids. The CDR3 DNA sequence: TGTGCCAAGCCACCGGGACAAGACTACGAGCAGTACTTC. It translates to CAKPPGQDYEQYF.

The chain uses TRBV6-4 and TRBJ2-3; 8 positions agree with TRBD1. After removal of 5 bases from V and 4 bases from J, the junction contained 11 bases not matched to a gene. Germline V gene lookup returns CDR1 MRHNA and CDR2 SNTAGT. The CDR3 sequence is 16 residues long. For the CDR3, the DNA is TGTGCCAGCAGTAAAACCCCGGGACAGGCTTCAGATACGCAGTATTTT. It specifies CASSKTPGQASDTQYF.

This clonotype was observed a few times. The CDR3: CASSPKDSSGTDTQYF. The DNA for the CDR3 is TGTGCCAGCTCACCGAAGGATTCTAGCGGCACAGATACGCAGTATTTT. The rearrangement links TRBV18 to TRBJ2-3; D is perhaps TRBD2 (6 bases). Looked up from germline, CDR1 is KGHSH and CDR2 is LQKENI. Trimming stripped 3 bases from V and 1 base from J, with 14 bases between. The CDR3 length is 16 residues.

The sample holds a few counts of this clonotype. The junction departs from germline at one end; a sequencing error may be responsible. The chain carries TRBV7-8 and TRBJ2-6, with D perhaps TRBD2 (6 bases). Germline values: CDR1 SGHVS, CDR2 FQNEAQ. CDR3 length equals 19 residues. The DNA for the CDR3 is TGTGCCAGCAGATTAGCGGTTCGAGAGGGCGTCTCAGGGGCCAACGTCCTGACTTTC. Translation gives CASRLAVREGVSGANVLTF.

The chain joins TRBV6-2 or TRBV6-3 to TRBJ2-3, with 13 bases aligning to TRBD2. The V gene's germline CDR1 is MNHEY and CDR2 SVGEGT. V lost 4 bases, J lost 0 bases, and 13 bases stayed unmatched. The CDR3 runs 20 residues. The CDR3 loop reads CASSLTSGGAHGTSTDTQYF. CDR3 nucleotide sequence: TGTGCCAGCAGTTTAACTAGCGGGGGGGCTCATGGCACGAGCACAGATACGCAGTATTTT.

A few counts support this clonotype. The chain links TRBV11-2 to TRBJ1-2, with 8 bases matching TRBD1. The CDR3 extends over 13 amino acids. Trimming cost V 5 bases and J 5 bases; bases outside gene matches: 4. Germline values: CDR1 SGHAT, CDR2 FQNNGV. CDR3 coding DNA: TGTGCCAGCAGCCACGGGACAGGATATGGCTACACCTTC. Translation: CASSHGTGYGYTF.

This clonotype showed up many times. The chain has TRBV7-8 and TRBJ2-7, with D tentatively TRBD1 (5 bases). This CDR3 comprises 15 residues. Germline assignment: CDR1 SGHVS and CDR2 FQNEAQ. Trimming stripped 0 bases from V and 2 bases from J, with 11 bases between. Here the CDR3 DNA reads TGTGCCAGCAGCTTAGCACCAGGGTCCCCCTACGAGCAGTACTTC. Protein: CASSLAPGSPYEQYF.

The chain employs TRBV3-1 and TRBJ2-1; D possibly matches TRBD1 or TRBD2 (5 bases each). CDR1 LGHDT and CDR2 YNNKEL come from the germline V gene (reference sequence). V lost 4 bases and J lost 3, with 19 bases in between. This CDR3 contains 17 residues. The CDR3 is CASSPDRRDGDYNEQFF. CDR3 nucleotides: TGTGCCAGCAGCCCGGACCGCCGGGACGGAGACTACAATGAGCAGTTCTTC.

This clonotype was seen a few times. The gene calls are TRBV6-2 or TRBV6-3 and TRBJ2-1, with 9 bases that match TRBD1. CDR3 size: 14 residues. V gave up 7 bases and J gave up 7 bases; unmatched junction bases: 8. Germline V gene sequence: CDR1 MNHEY, CDR2 SVGEGT. The CDR3 coding sequence is TGTGCCAGCACTCCGGGACAGGGAGTAAATGAGCAGTTCTTC. It translates to CASTPGQGVNEQFF.